Each of the 5 T cell receptor beta chains below was sequenced from the same sample in a study of cytomegalovirus exposure and HLA in healthy donors. PCR amplification relied on 60 Vbeta primers (plus 13 Jbeta primers). TCRdb's table, derived via immunoSEQ multiplex PCR, lists solely in-frame clones and lacks some. This repertoire includes around 150,000 clones. Sample: PBMCs. All receptors come from a woman in her sixties or seventies in good health and CMV-seronegative.

The rearrangement joins TRBV4-1 to TRBJ1-2, with a weak D call TRBD1 (5 bases). Trimming left V 0 bases short and J 6 bases short, with 17 bases between. From germline, CDR1 is MGHRA and CDR2 YSYEKL. The CDR3 covers 16 residues. CDR3 amino acids: CASSQESREGDNGYTF. The CDR3 nucleotides read TGCGCCAGCAGCCAAGAGAGTAGAGAAGGGGATAATGGCTACACCTTC.

The chain combines TRBV19 with TRBJ1-1; D is unclear. Germline V gene sequence: CDR1 LNHDA, CDR2 SQIVND (reference sequence). With 5 bases removed from V and 0 bases from J, the gap between germline ends came to 10 bases. The CDR3 consists of 14 residues. The CDR3 sequence is CASSDDTMNTEAFF. The CDR3 region has the DNA TGTGCCAGTAGTGACGACACCATGAACACTGAAGCTTTCTTT.

This chain uses TRBV7-6 with TRBJ2-1, with D perhaps TRBD1 (6 bases). The CDR3 sequence is 14 residues long. The germline V gene has CDR1 SGHVS and CDR2 FNYEAQ. V was cut by 1 base and J by 5 bases, with 9 bases left in between. DNA for the CDR3: TGTGCCAGCAGCTTAGTTCAGGGGAACAATGAGCAGTTCTTC. Protein sequence: CASSLVQGNNEQFF.

The chain uses TRBV5-8 and TRBJ2-3, with 12 bases fitting TRBD2. The CDR3 loop spans 17 amino acids. Per the germline V gene, CDR1 is SGHTS and CDR2 is YDEGEE. Losses at the gene ends were 5 bases for V and 4 bases for J; bases not matched to a gene: 11. CDR3 residues: CASRKGLAGGPADTQYF. The CDR3 DNA sequence: TGTGCCAGCAGGAAAGGGCTAGCGGGAGGGCCCGCAGATACGCAGTATTTT.

This sequence joins TRBV5-5 and TRBJ2-7; D perhaps matches TRBD2 (6 bases). Trimming took off 6 bases at V and 5 bases at J, with 24 bases between the two ends. Germline V gene sequence: CDR1 SGHKS, CDR2 YYEKEE (reference sequence). This CDR3 contains 16 residues. The CDR3 spells CASNPRPAGPWDEQYF. The CDR3 bases are TGTGCCAGCAATCCGAGACCCGCGGGGCCATGGGACGAGCAGTACTTC. The full variable domain, with the rest looked up from reference TRBV5-5 and TRBJ2-7, is DAGVTQSPTHLIKTRGQQVTLRCSPISGHKSVSWYQQVLGQGPQFIFQYYEKEERGRGNFPDRFSARQFPNYSSELNVNALLLGDSALYLCASNPRPAGPWDEQYFGPGTRLTVT.